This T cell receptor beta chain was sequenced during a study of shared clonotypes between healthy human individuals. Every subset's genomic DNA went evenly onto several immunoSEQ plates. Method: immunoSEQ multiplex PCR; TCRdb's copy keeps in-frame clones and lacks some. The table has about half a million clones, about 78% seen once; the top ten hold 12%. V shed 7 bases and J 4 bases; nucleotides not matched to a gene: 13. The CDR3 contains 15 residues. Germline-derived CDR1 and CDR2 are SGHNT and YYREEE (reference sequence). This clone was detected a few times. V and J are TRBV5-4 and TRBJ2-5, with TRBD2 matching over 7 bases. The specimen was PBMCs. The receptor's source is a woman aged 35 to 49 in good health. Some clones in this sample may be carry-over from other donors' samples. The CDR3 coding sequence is TGTGCCAGCCAACGTCCGGCGGGAGAAGGAGAGACCCAGTACTTC. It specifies CASQRPAGEGETQYF.